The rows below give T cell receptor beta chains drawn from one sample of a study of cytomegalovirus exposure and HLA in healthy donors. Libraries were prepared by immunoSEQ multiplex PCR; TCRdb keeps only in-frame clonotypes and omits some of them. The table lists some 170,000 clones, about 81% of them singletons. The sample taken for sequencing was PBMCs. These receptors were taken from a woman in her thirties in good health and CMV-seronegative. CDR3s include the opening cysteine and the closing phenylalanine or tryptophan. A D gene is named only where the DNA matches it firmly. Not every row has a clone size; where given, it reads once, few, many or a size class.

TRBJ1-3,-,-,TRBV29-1,TGCAGCGTCTCCCGGGACTTAGGAAACACCATATATTTT,CSVSRDLGNTIYF
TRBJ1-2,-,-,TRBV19,TGTGCCAGTAGTGGCAGGGGAATCACTTATGGCTACACCTTC,CASSGRGITYGYTF
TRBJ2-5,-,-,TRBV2,TGTGCCAGCAATACTGACCAAGAGACCCAGTACTTC,CASNTDQETQYF
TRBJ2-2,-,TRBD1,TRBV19,TGTGCCAGCGGTACAGCCTCCGACAGGGGGGATTTCGCCGGGGAGCTGTTTTTT,CASGTASDRGDFAGELFF
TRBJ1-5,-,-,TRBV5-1,TGCGCCAGCAAAGGAGGGGACAATCAGCCCCAGCATTTT,CASKGGDNQPQHF
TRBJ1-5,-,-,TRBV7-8,TGTGCCAGCAGCTTAGCGCGAGTCACTTCCAATCAGCCCCAGCATTTT,CASSLARVTSNQPQHF
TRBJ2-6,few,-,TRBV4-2,TGTGCCAGCAGCCAAGATAGGACAGCTGGGGCCAACGGCCTGACTTTC,CASSQDRTAGANGLTF
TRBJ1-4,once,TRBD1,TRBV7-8,TGTGCCAGCAGCTTAAAGCGGGACAGGGTAAATGAAAAACTGTTTTTT,CASSLKRDRVNEKLFF
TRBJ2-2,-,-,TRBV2,TGTGCCAGCAAAGTCTTTAGCGGGAACACCGGGGAGCTGTTTTTT,CASKVFSGNTGELFF
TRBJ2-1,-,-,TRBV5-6,TGTGCCAGCAGCTTTGTAGGGCGGGGTGAGCAGTTCTTC,CASSFVGRGEQFF
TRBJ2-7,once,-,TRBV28,TGTGCCAGCAGTTTAGCGGGCTACCGTGCGTCGTGGGAGCAGTACTTC,CASSLAGYRASWEQYF
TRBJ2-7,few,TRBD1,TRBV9,TGTGCCAGCAGCCTGGACAGGGCGGGGGAGCAGTACTTC,CASSLDRAGEQYF
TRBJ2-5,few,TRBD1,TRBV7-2,TGTGCCAGCAGCCCTCAGGGGGCCTCGGGGGAGACCCAGTACTTC,CASSPQGASGETQYF
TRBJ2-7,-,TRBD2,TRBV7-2,TGTGCCAGCAGCCCCGAGGGAAGTAGCGGGAGCTACGAGCAGTACTTC,CASSPEGSSGSYEQYF
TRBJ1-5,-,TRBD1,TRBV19,TGTGCCAGTAGAACTGGACAGGGTAATCAGCCCCAGCATTTT,CASRTGQGNQPQHF
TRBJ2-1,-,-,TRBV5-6,TGTGCCAGCAGCTTGGTCGGACAGCTCGATGAGCAGTTCTTC,CASSLVGQLDEQFF
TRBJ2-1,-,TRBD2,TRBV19,TGTGCCAGTAGTATAGCCCCTAGCGGGGGGGTTACTGAGCAGTTCTTC,CASSIAPSGGVTEQFF
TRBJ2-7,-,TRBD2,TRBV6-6,TGTGCCAGCACGGGGGGGACACCGCCTCACGAGCAGTACTTC,CASTGGTPPHEQYF
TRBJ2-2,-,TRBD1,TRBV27,TGTGCCAGCAGTCTCACAGGGGCCGGGGAGCTGTTTTTT,CASSLTGAGELFF
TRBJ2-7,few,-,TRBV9,TGTGCCAGCAGCACCAATTCCTGGCTCGGAGGGGACGAGCAGTACTTC,CASSTNSWLGGDEQYF
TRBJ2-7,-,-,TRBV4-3,TGCGCCAGCAGCCAAGGGGTGGCCGGGAGTCAATACGAGCAGTACTTC,CASSQGVAGSQYEQYF
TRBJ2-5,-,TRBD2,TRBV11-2,TGTGCCAGCAGCTTAGCAGGACTAGCCCCAGAGACCCAGTACTTC,CASSLAGLAPETQYF
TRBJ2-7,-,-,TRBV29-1,TGCAGCGTTGGGGGAGCGGCTACCTACGAGCAGTACTTC,CSVGGAATYEQYF
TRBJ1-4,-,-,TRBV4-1,TGCGCCAGCAGCCAAGAGGTCCTAGGGAGTGAAAAACTGTTTTTT,CASSQEVLGSEKLFF
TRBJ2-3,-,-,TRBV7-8,TGTGCCAGCAGCCCGACTGCAGGGGGCACAGATACGCAGTATTTT,CASSPTAGGTDTQYF
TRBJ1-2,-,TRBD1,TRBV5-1,TGCGCCAGCAGCTTGGAGGGACAGGGGGTTGGCTACACCTTC,CASSLEGQGVGYTF
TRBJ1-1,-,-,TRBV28,TGTGCCAGCAGTCTAAGCCCGAACACTGAAGCTTTCTTT,CASSLSPNTEAFF